Described below is a single T cell receptor beta chain sequence and its context. Antigen: not known. The data stem from a study of T cell responses to AZD1222 COVID-19 vaccine. Study-level points and caveats: Possibly, clonal diversity was underestimated; donors were largely white British and included more females. Nearly half of spike-specific TCRs reportedly go after variant regions that carry no mutations.

The CDR3 totals 16 residues. CDR1 and CDR2 from the germline V gene are SGHDT and YYEEEE. V shed 4 bases and J 8 bases; nucleotides not matched to a gene: 12. Produced via immunoSEQ multiplex PCR; TCRdb's table is partial and in-frame only. The sample yields 110,000 or so clones, approximately 88% seen once. Sequences were derived from peripheral blood, sampled on day 0 of MenACWY control vaccination. This TCR was sampled from an adult in good health. This chain links TRBV5-6 with TRBJ2-1, with 10 nucleotides matching TRBD2. The CDR3 sequence is CASSPGTSERGDEQFF. The CDR3 nucleotides read TGTGCCAGCAGCCCCGGGACTAGCGAAAGGGGCGATGAGCAGTTCTTC.